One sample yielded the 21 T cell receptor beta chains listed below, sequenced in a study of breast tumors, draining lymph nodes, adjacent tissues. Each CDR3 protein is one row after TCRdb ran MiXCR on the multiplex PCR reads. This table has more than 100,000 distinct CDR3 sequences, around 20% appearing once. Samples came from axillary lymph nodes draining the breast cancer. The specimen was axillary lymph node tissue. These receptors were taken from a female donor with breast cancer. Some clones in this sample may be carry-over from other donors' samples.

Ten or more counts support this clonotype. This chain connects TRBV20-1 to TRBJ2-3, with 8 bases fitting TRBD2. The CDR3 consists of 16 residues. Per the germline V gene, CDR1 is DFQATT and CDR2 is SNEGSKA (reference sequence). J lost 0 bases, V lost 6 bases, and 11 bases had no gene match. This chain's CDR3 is CSASPGTSPSTDTQYF. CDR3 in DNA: TGCAGTGCCAGCCCCGGGACTAGTCCAAGCACAGATACGCAGTATTTT.

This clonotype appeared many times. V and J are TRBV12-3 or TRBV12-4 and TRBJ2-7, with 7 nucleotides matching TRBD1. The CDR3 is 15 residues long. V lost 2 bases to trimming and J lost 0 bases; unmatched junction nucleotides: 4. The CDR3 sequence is CASSLRTGNSYEQYF. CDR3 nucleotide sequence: TGTGCCAGCAGTTTACGGACAGGTAACTCCTACGAGCAGTACTTC.

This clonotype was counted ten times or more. This CDR3 is CASRLGTGTYEQYF. The CDR3 DNA reads TGTGCCAGCAGGCTCGGGACAGGGACGTACGAGCAGTACTTC. The rearrangement links TRBV27 to TRBJ2-7, with 9 bases aligning to TRBD1. This CDR3 region has 14 residues. The V gene's germline CDR1 is MNHEY and CDR2 SMNVEV (reference sequence). J was trimmed by 4 bases and V by 6 bases; bases with no gene match: 7.

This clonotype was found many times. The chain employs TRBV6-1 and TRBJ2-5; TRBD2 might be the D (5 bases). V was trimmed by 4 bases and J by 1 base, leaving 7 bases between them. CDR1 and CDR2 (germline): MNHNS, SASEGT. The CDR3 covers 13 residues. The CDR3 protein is CASSVGVQETQYF. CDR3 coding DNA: TGTGCCAGCAGTGTGGGAGTCCAAGAGACCCAGTACTTC.

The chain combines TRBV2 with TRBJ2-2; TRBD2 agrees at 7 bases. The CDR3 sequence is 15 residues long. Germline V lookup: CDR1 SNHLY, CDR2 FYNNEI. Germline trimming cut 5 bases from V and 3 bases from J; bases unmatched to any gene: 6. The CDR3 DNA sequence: TGTGCCAGCAGTCCAAGCGGGAAGGACACCGGGGAGCTGTTTTTT. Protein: CASSPSGKDTGELFF.

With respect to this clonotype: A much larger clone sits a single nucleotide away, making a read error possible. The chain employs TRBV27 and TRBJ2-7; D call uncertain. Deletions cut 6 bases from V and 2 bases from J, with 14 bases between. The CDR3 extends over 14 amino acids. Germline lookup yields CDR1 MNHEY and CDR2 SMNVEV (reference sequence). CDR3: CASRRFDGAYEQYF. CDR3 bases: TGTGCCAGCAGAAGATTCGATGGGGCCTACGAGCAGTACTTC.

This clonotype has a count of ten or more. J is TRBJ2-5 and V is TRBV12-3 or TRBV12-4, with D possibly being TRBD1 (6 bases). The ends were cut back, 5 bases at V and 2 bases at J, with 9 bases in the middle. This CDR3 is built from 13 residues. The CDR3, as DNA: TGTGCCAGCAGTCCCGGACAGCAAGAGACCCAGTACTTC. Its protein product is CASSPGQQETQYF.

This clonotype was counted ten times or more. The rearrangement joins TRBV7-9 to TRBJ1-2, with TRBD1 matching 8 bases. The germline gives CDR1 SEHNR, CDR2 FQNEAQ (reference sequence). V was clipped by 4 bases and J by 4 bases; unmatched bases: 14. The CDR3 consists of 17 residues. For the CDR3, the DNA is TGTGCCAGCAGCTCAGGGGGCACAGGGGCCCTTTCCTATGGCTACACCTTC. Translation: CASSSGGTGALSYGYTF.

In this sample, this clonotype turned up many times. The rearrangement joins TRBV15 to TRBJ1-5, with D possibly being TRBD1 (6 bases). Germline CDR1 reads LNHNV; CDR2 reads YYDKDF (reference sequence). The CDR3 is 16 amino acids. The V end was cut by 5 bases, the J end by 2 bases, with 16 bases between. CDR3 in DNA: TGTGCCACCAGCGGTAGAACAGGGATGGGCAATCAGCCCCAGCATTTT. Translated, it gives CATSGRTGMGNQPQHF.

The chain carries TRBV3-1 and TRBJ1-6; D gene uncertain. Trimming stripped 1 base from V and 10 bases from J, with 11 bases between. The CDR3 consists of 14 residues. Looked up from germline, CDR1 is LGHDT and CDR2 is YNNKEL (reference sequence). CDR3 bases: TGTGCCAGCAGCCAAGTCCCGGCAGGCTCACCCCTCCACTTT. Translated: CASSQVPAGSPLHF.

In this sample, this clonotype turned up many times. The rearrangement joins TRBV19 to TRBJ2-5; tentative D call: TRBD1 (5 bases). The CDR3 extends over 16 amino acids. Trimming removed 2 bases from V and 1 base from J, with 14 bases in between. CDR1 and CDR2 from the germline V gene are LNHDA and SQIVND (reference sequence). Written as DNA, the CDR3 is TGTGCCAGTAGTATAAAAGGGCAGGGTAGCCAAGAGACCCAGTACTTC. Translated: CASSIKGQGSQETQYF.

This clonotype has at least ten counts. Here the CDR3 reads CASSYKPTGGYEQYF. The CDR3 DNA is TGTGCCAGCAGTTACAAGCCGACAGGGGGCTACGAGCAGTACTTC. This rearrangement joins TRBV6-5 to TRBJ2-7, with 9 bases aligning to TRBD1. The germline V gene has CDR1 MNHEY and CDR2 SVGAGI. The ends lost 2 bases at V and 3 bases at J; junction bases unmatched: 5. This CDR3 spans 15 amino acids.

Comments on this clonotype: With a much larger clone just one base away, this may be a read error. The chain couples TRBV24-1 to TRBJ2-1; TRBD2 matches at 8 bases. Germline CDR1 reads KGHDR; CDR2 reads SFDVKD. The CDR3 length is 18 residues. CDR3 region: CASSWGLVGGHSYNEQFF. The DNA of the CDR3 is TGTGCCAGCAGTTGGGGACTAGTGGGAGGTCACTCCTACAATGAGCAGTTCTTC.

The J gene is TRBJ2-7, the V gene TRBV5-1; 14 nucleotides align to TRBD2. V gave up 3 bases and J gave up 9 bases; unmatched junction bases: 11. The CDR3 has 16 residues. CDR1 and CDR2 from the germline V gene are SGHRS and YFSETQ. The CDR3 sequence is CASSSPPGLAGEGQYF. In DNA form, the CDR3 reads TGCGCCAGCAGCTCTCCCCCGGGACTAGCGGGAGAAGGGCAGTACTTC.

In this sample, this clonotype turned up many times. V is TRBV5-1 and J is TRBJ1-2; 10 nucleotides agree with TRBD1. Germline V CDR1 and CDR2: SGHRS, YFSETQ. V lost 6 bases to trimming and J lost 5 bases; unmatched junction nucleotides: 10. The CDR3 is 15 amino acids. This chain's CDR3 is CASTLGGTGVYGYTF. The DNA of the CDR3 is TGCGCCAGCACCCTGGGAGGGACAGGGGTATATGGCTACACCTTC.

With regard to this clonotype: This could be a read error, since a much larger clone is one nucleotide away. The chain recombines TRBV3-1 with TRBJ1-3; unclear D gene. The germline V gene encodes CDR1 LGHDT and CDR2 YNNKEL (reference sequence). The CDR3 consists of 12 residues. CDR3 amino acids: CATQEVGSTINF. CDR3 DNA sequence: TGTGCCACTCAGGAGGTAGGATCCACCATAAATTTT.

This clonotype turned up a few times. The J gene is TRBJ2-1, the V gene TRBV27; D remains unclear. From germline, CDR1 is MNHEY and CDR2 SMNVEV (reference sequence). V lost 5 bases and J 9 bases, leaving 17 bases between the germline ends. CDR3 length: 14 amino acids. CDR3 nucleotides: TGTGCCAGCAGTCTTAGCCGAGGTCAATCTGAGCAGTTCTTC. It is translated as CASSLSRGQSEQFF.

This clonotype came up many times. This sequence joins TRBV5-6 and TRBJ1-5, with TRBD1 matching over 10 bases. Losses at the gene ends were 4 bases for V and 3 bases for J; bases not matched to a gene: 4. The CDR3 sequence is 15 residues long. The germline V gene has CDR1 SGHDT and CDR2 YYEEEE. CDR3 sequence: CASSEGQGFNQPQHF. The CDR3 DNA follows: TGTGCCAGCAGCGAGGGACAGGGGTTCAATCAGCCCCAGCATTTT.

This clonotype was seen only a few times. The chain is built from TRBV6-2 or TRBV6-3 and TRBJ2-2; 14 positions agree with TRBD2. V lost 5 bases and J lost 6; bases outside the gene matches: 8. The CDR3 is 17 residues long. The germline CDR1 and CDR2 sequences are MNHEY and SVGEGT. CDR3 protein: CASSTGTSGSGAGELFF. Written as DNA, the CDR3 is TGTGCCAGCAGTACAGGGACTAGCGGGAGTGGTGCCGGGGAGCTGTTTTTT.

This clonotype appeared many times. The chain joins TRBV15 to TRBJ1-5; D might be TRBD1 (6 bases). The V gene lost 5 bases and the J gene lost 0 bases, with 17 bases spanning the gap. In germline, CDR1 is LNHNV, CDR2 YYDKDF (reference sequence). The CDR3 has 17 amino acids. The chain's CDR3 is CATSPTGTAYSNQPQHF. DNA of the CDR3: TGTGCCACCAGCCCGACAGGTACAGCCTATAGCAATCAGCCCCAGCATTTT.

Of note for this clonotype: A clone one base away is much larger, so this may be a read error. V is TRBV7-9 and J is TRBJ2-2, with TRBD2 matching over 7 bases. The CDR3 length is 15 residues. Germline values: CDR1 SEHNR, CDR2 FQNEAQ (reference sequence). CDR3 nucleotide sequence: TGTGCCAGCAGCTTACGGTTGGGGGAGGGCGGGGAGCTGCTTTTT. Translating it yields CASSLRLGEGGELLF.